This entry concerns a single T cell receptor (beta chain). This specimen belongs to a study of identical twins. This CDR3 is 14 amino acids long. V lost 4 bases, J lost 5 bases, and 15 bases lay in between. Germline V gene sequence: CDR1 SGHNT, CDR2 YYREEE (reference sequence). TCRdb re-called the 5' RACE reads through MiXCR, storing one row per CDR3 protein. The sample holds some 440,000 distinct CDR3 sequences, around 24% seen once. This same sample was also taken into another study, of T cells expressing NK-cell markers. That report adds: The share of CD8+ T cells held by dominant NKG2C+ clonotypes was about 1.0-8% in about 6 donors.

V and J are TRBV5-4 and TRBJ1-2; maybe TRBD1 (6 bases). The sequence derives from a woman under 30 in good health. The material sequenced was CD4+ T cells sorted from blood. CDR3 residues: CASSPDRTSYGYTF. In nucleotides, the CDR3 is TGTGCCAGCAGCCCCGACAGGACCTCGTATGGCTACACCTTC.